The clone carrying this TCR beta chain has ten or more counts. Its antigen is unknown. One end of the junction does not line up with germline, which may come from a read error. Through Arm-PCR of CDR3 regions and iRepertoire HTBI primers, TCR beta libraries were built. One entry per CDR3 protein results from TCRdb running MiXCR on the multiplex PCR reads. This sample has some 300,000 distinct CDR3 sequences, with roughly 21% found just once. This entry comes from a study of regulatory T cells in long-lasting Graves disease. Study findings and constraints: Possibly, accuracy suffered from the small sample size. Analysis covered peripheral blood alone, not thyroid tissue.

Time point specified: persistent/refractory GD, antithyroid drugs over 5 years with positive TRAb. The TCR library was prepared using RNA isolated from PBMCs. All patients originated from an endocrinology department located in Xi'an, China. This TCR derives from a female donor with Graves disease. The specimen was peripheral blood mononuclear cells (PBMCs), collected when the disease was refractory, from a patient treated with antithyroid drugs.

The CDR3 DNA follows: TGTGCCAGCAGCTTAGGCCAGAGTAACTATGGCTACACCTTC. The encoded protein is CASSLGQSNYGYTF. The chain employs TRBV12-3 or TRBV12-4 and TRBJ1-2; D ambiguous. This CDR3 comprises 14 residues.